The 27 T cell receptor beta chains listed next were all sequenced from one sample in a study of T cell responses to AZD1222 COVID-19 vaccine. Clones were read by immunoSEQ multiplex PCR, and TCRdb kept only the in-frame ones, dropping some. The sample has 150,000 or so clones, around 89% seen once. The material was peripheral blood, obtained on day 0 of AZD1222 vaccination. The receptors shown here come from an adult in good health.

This chain links TRBV18 with TRBJ2-2, with D perhaps TRBD1 or TRBD2 (6 bases each). CDR1 KGHSH and CDR2 LQKENI come from the germline V gene. V dropped 1 base and J dropped 6 bases, with 12 bases sitting between them. The CDR3 loop spans 15 amino acids. CDR3 DNA sequence: TGTGCCAGCTCACCACAGCCGGGGGCGGCCGGGGAGCTGTTTTTT. It yields the protein CASSPQPGAAGELFF.

V usage is TRBV9 and J usage is TRBJ1-2; no clear D. CDR3 length: 10 residues. The germline CDR1 and CDR2 sequences are SGDLS and YYNGEE. Trimming shortened V by 3 bases and J by 8 bases, and 5 bases separated the two germline ends. CDR3 loop: CASSGQGYTF. CDR3 DNA: TGTGCCAGCAGCGGTCAAGGCTACACCTTC.

The gene calls are TRBV27 and TRBJ2-2; D may be TRBD1 (8 bases). V lost 6 bases and J 2 bases, leaving 16 bases between the germline ends. CDR3 length: 16 amino acids. CDR1 MNHEY and CDR2 SMNVEV come from the germline V gene (reference sequence). CDR3 coding DNA: TGTGCCAGCAGGGGGGGGCAGGGGGCCAACACCGGGGAGCTGTTTTTT. As protein: CASRGGQGANTGELFF.

This clone has more than one count but fewer than ten. The rearrangement links TRBV4-1 to TRBJ1-3; 7 nucleotides agree with TRBD1. V gave up 2 bases and J gave up 4 bases; unmatched junction bases: 14. The CDR3 is 18 residues long. Germline V lookup: CDR1 MGHRA, CDR2 YSYEKL. In nucleotides, the CDR3 is TGCGCCAGCAGCCAATCCCGCGAGACAGGGTCGTACGGAAACACCATATATTTT. Protein product: CASSQSRETGSYGNTIYF.

This chain connects TRBV5-1 to TRBJ2-7; unclear D gene. The ends were cut back, 2 bases at V and 3 bases at J, with 12 bases in the middle. Per germline, CDR1 SGHRS and CDR2 YFSETQ. The CDR3 has 14 residues. The CDR3 loop reads CASSLSGHGYEQYF. CDR3 DNA sequence: TGCGCCAGCAGCTTATCCGGTCATGGCTACGAGCAGTACTTC.

The V gene is TRBV27, the J gene TRBJ2-1, with 7 bases fitting TRBD2. CDR1 MNHEY and CDR2 SMNVEV come from the germline V gene (reference sequence). V gave up 4 bases and J gave up 12 bases; unmatched junction bases: 27. This CDR3 is 19 amino acids long. CDR3 residues: CASSSPQGAGVYAPTSQFF. CDR3 DNA: TGTGCCAGCAGTTCCCCCCAGGGCGCGGGAGTGTACGCTCCTACCTCGCAGTTCTTC.

The rearrangement joins TRBV23-1 to TRBJ2-5; no clear D. Being an ORF, TRBV23-1 has a function that is uncertain. Trimming took 0 bases from V and 5 from J, leaving 16 bases between them. The CDR3 length is 16 residues. The CDR3 spells CASSQSAYPLSETQYF. CDR3 nucleotide sequence: TGCGCCAGCAGTCAATCCGCCTATCCCCTGTCGGAGACCCAGTACTTC.

This clone came up once. The rearrangement uses TRBV6-6 and TRBJ1-1; D remains unclear. This CDR3 spans 16 amino acids. Trimming took 0 bases from V and 3 from J, leaving 14 bases between them. Germline V gives CDR1 MNHNY, CDR2 SVGAGI (reference sequence). CDR3 DNA sequence: TGTGCCAGCAGTTACTCAGTAGTCGCGGATGACACTGAAGCTTTCTTT. Encoded protein: CASSYSVVADDTEAFF.

J is TRBJ1-5 and V is TRBV20-1; tentative D call: TRBD1 (5 bases). CDR1 and CDR2 (germline): DFQATT, SNEGSKA (reference sequence). The CDR3 has 16 residues. Trimming left V 3 bases short and J 0 bases short, with 15 bases between. CDR3 bases: TGCAGTGCTAGTTCAGTGACAGCCTATAGCAATCAGCCCCAGCATTTT. Translating gives CSASSVTAYSNQPQHF.

Details on this clone: The sample has other DNA sequences that encode this CDR3 too. The J gene is TRBJ1-1, the V gene TRBV18; D uncertain. Germline V gene lookup returns CDR1 KGHSH and CDR2 LQKENI. Trimming shortened V by 2 bases and J by 0 bases, and 10 bases separated the two germline ends. This CDR3 contains 15 residues. The CDR3 is CASSPSGSVNTEAFF. CDR3 in DNA: TGTGCCAGCTCACCATCGGGGAGTGTGAACACTGAAGCTTTCTTT.

The V and J genes are TRBV6-2 or TRBV6-3 and TRBJ2-6; possibly TRBD2 for D (5 bases). The V gene's germline CDR1 is MNHEY and CDR2 SVGEGT. This CDR3 has 19 amino acids. The germline V and J ends were trimmed by 0 bases and 0 bases, with 15 bases remaining between them. CDR3 loop: CASSYSRGSPHSGANVLTF. The DNA for the CDR3 is TGTGCCAGCAGTTACTCTCGAGGGAGCCCCCACTCTGGGGCCAACGTCCTGACTTTC.

This rearrangement joins TRBV6-5 to TRBJ2-7; TRBD1 aligns across 7 bases. Trimming took 6 bases from V and 4 from J; bases not matched to a gene: 12. CDR1 is MNHEY and CDR2 is SVGAGI in the germline V gene. The CDR3 covers 15 residues. The CDR3 bases are TGTGCCAGCAGCGGAGCAAAGACAGGGCTTTACGAGCAGTACTTC. This encodes CASSGAKTGLYEQYF.

The chain recombines TRBV9 with TRBJ2-3, with 13 bases aligning to TRBD2. The CDR3 sequence is 16 residues long. Germline loops: CDR1 SGDLS, CDR2 YYNGEE. The V gene end was trimmed by 4 bases and the J gene end by 6 bases; junction bases not matched to a gene: 8. CDR3 nucleotides: TGTGCCAGCAGCCAACTAGCGGGAGGGCCAGCGGATACGCAGTATTTT. It yields the protein CASSQLAGGPADTQYF.

The V gene is TRBV2, the J gene TRBJ1-5, with 7 bases aligning to TRBD1. CDR1 SNHLY and CDR2 FYNNEI come from the germline V gene. This CDR3 spans 13 amino acids. J was trimmed by 5 bases and V by 4 bases; bases with no gene match: 2. CDR3 residues: CASSGDSHQPQHF. In DNA, the CDR3 is TGTGCCAGCAGTGGGGACAGCCATCAGCCCCAGCATTTT.

The chain joins TRBV6-2 or TRBV6-3 to TRBJ2-1, with 9 bases aligning to TRBD2. Germline V gives CDR1 MNHEY, CDR2 SVGEGT. V trimming: 5 bases; J trimming: 9 bases; junction bases outside the gene matches: 2. The CDR3 loop spans 12 amino acids. CDR3 nucleotide sequence: TGTGCCAGCAGTCCGACTAGCGGTGAGCAGTTCTTC. This encodes CASSPTSGEQFF.

The chain uses TRBV6-5 and TRBJ2-7, with 14 bases lining up with TRBD2. V was clipped by 7 bases and J by 7 bases; unmatched bases: 9. CDR3 length equals 15 residues. CDR1 is MNHEY and CDR2 is SVGAGI in the germline V gene. The DNA for the CDR3 is TGTGCCAGCACACCCGGGACTAGCGGGGGTCTTGAGCAGTACTTC. The encoded protein is CASTPGTSGGLEQYF.

The chain has TRBV7-2 and TRBJ1-2; 7 nucleotides agree with TRBD1. Germline CDR1 reads SGHTA; CDR2 reads FQGNSA. The CDR3 runs 14 residues. The trim removed 4 bases at V and 5 bases at J, leaving 7 bases unmatched. The CDR3 DNA follows: TGTGCCAGCAGCTCTACTCGGGACAGTTATGGCTACACCTTC. As protein: CASSSTRDSYGYTF.

The J gene is TRBJ1-1, the V gene TRBV13; 7 bases align to TRBD1. V lost 3 bases and J lost 2; bases outside the gene matches: 9. From germline, CDR1 is PRHDT and CDR2 FYEKMQ (reference sequence). The CDR3 length is 16 residues. CDR3 region: CASSFRQGRLNTEAFF. CDR3 sequence (DNA): TGTGCCAGCAGCTTTCGACAGGGTAGGTTAAACACTGAAGCTTTCTTT.

This chain joins TRBV5-4 and TRBJ1-2, with D tentatively TRBD1 (6 bases). Germline V gene data show CDR1 as SGHNT and CDR2 as YYREEE (reference sequence). V was trimmed by 0 bases and J by 1 base, leaving 16 bases between them. The CDR3 contains 17 residues. Written as DNA, the CDR3 is TGTGCCAGCAGCTTGGGGGTAGGGGGATTAAATAACTATGGCTACACCTTC. This codes for CASSLGVGGLNNYGYTF.

This clone was seen once. The chain combines TRBV7-2 with TRBJ2-7; 9 bases map to TRBD2. Germline V gene lookup returns CDR1 SGHTA and CDR2 FQGNSA. The CDR3 totals 16 residues. Trimming at V came to 0 bases and at J to 4 bases, leaving 7 bases not matched to a gene. The CDR3 loop is CASSLAPNSGSYEQYF. The CDR3 DNA reads as TGTGCCAGCAGCTTAGCCCCAAATAGCGGGAGTTACGAGCAGTACTTC.

The chain carries TRBV18 and TRBJ2-3, with D possibly matching TRBD1 (6 bases). The CDR3 is 16 residues long. In germline, CDR1 is KGHSH, CDR2 LQKENI. The germline V and J ends were trimmed by 6 bases and 2 bases, with 18 bases remaining between them. The CDR3 nucleotides are TGTGCCAGCTCCTCTTCGCCGGGACAAATCACAGATACGCAGTATTTT. Encoded protein: CASSSSPGQITDTQYF.

CDR3 in amino acids: CASSSTSASYEQYF. As DNA, the CDR3 is TGTGCCAGCAGCTCAACTAGCGCCTCCTACGAGCAGTACTTC. V usage is TRBV7-3 and J usage is TRBJ2-7; 7 positions match TRBD2. The CDR3 runs to 14 residues. With 4 bases clipped from V and 0 bases from J, the junction kept 3 bases outside the gene matches. Germline assignment: CDR1 SGHTA and CDR2 FQGTGA.

This clone came up a few times. The chain has TRBV27 and TRBJ1-4; D is uncertain. The CDR3 is 15 amino acids. The V end lost 3 bases, the J end lost 3 bases, and 11 bases lay between the germline ends. Per germline, CDR1 MNHEY and CDR2 SMNVEV (reference sequence). The CDR3 coding sequence is TGTGCCAGCAGTTTTTCTCTCGGGGCTAATGAAAAACTGTTTTTT. Protein product: CASSFSLGANEKLFF.

This rearrangement joins TRBV28 to TRBJ2-3; D is perhaps TRBD2 (5 bases). Germline assignment: CDR1 MDHEN and CDR2 SYDVKM. V was pared by 5 bases and J by 4 bases, with 13 bases between. This CDR3 has 14 residues. The CDR3 bases are TGTGCCAGCAGTCCCCGTCGGGGTCCAGATACGCAGTATTTT. Amino acids: CASSPRRGPDTQYF. Using reference TRBV28 and TRBJ2-3 for the parts outside the CDR3, the full variable domain is DVKVTQSSRYLVKRTGEKVFLECVQDMDHENMFWYRQDPGLGLRLIYFSYDVKMKEKGDIPEGYSVSREKKERFSLILESASTNQTSMYLCASSPRRGPDTQYFGPGTRLTVL.

A few counts support this clone. The gene calls are TRBV24-1 and TRBJ1-4; 9 bases line up with TRBD1. CDR3 size: 17 residues. Per germline, CDR1 KGHDR and CDR2 SFDVKD. Trimming took 3 bases from V and 3 from J; bases not matched to a gene: 7. This CDR3 reads CATSDTGQGRANEKLFF. In nucleotides, the CDR3 is TGTGCCACCAGTGATACCGGACAGGGGAGGGCTAATGAAAAACTGTTTTTT.

The chain couples TRBV19 to TRBJ1-1, with D uncertain. Trimming cost V 5 bases and J 2 bases, with 12 bases left between them. Germline CDR1 LNHDA, CDR2 SQIVND (reference sequence). CDR3 length equals 14 residues. The CDR3 sequence is CASSRARTNTEAFF. Here the CDR3 DNA reads TGTGCCAGTAGTCGGGCCAGAACCAACACTGAAGCTTTCTTT.

The rearrangement joins TRBV2 to TRBJ2-3; a weak D match, TRBD1 (5 bases). Per germline, CDR1 SNHLY and CDR2 FYNNEI. V gave up 7 bases and J gave up 1 base, with 12 bases separating them. The CDR3 consists of 14 residues. As DNA, the CDR3 is TGTGCCAGCACTCAGGGATTGGGCACAGATACGCAGTATTTT. Translating it yields CASTQGLGTDTQYF.